The entry below describes one T cell receptor beta chain. Its antigen is as yet unknown. The sample is drawn from a study of beta chain features in type 1 diabetes. Investigators reverse transcribed all isolated RNA, so they sequenced expressed TCRB transcripts. Data came from immunoSEQ multiplex PCR; TCRdb stores just in-frame clones and leaves some out. This sample has over 100,000 clones; under 40% occur once, and the top ten carry about 0.07%. Study conclusions and caveats: Any HLA type influence on TCRB rearrangement was left unresolved here. Patients showed naive, central memory and Treg TCRB repertoires that appeared more similar than those of healthy donors.

Germline CDR1 is SQVTM and CDR2 is ANQGSEA. The CDR3 is 14 residues long. V lost 3 bases and J lost 2, with 11 bases in between. The sequence derives from a woman younger than 35 in good health. The chain joins TRBV29-1 to TRBJ2-1, with D possibly being TRBD2 (6 bases). Sample: stem cell memory CD4+ T cells from blood. CDR3 bases: TGCAGCGTTGAGGCCGGGAGAGCCTACAATGAGCAGTTCTTC. It codes for CSVEAGRAYNEQFF.